This passage covers 9 T cell receptor beta chains from one sample sequenced in a study of blood T cell repertoires in COVID-19. Profiled with immunoSEQ multiplex PCR; TCRdb holds only in-frame clones, not every one. Here the sample spans under 85,000 clones, about 81% being singletons. The sequencing input was peripheral blood. Source of these receptors: an elderly man with acute or convalescent COVID-19.

The genes are TRBV25-1 and TRBJ2-3; 12 bases match TRBD1. The CDR3 contains 16 residues. In germline, CDR1 is MGHDK, CDR2 SYGVNS. V shed 3 bases, J shed 6 bases, and the junction held 7 bases outside the gene matches. Here the CDR3 reads CASSDSRDRGQDTQYF. The CDR3 DNA reads TGTGCCAGCAGTGATTCCCGGGACAGGGGGCAGGATACGCAGTATTTT.

The rearrangement uses TRBV6-5 and TRBJ1-5; D unclear. The CDR3 totals 12 residues. In germline, CDR1 is MNHEY, CDR2 SVGAGI. V dropped 7 bases and J dropped 4 bases, with 8 bases sitting between them. The CDR3 DNA is TGTGCCAGCAATCGGAGAAATCAGCCCCAGCATTTT. Amino acids: CASNRRNQPQHF.

A single count supports this clone. The CDR3 loop is CASSPTGGAQYF. The DNA of the CDR3 is TGTGCCAGCTCACCGACAGGGGGCGCTCAGTACTTC. The genes are TRBV18 and TRBJ2-7, with TRBD1 matching 10 bases. The length of the CDR3 is 12 residues. Per the germline V gene, CDR1 is KGHSH and CDR2 is LQKENI. After removal of 3 bases from V and 10 bases from J, the junction contained 3 bases not matched to a gene. Full variable domain (missing parts from reference TRBV18 and TRBJ2-7): NAGVMQNPRHLVRRRGQEARLRCSPMKGHSHVYWYRQLPEEGLKFMVYLQKENIIDESGMPKERFSAEFPKEGPSILRIQQVVRGDSAAYFCASSPTGGAQYFGPGTRLTVT.

This chain connects TRBV2 to TRBJ1-2; TRBD1 matches 11 bases. This CDR3 has 13 amino acids. V lost 11 bases, J lost 4 bases, and 6 bases stayed unmatched. Per germline, CDR1 SNHLY and CDR2 FYNNEI. The CDR3 is CACRDRGFYGYTF. CDR3 DNA: TGTGCCTGCCGGGACAGGGGGTTCTATGGCTACACCTTC.

CDR3 coding DNA: TGTGCCAGCAGCTTTGCGGGAGGTCCAGGCGAGCAGTACTTC. This encodes CASSFAGGPGEQYF. This rearrangement joins TRBV7-2 to TRBJ2-7; 8 bases agree with TRBD2. Germline lookup yields CDR1 SGHTA and CDR2 FQGNSA. V shed 3 bases, J shed 6 bases, and the junction held 7 bases outside the gene matches. The CDR3 extends over 14 amino acids.

The chain has TRBV10-2 and TRBJ1-4; unclear D gene. This CDR3 comprises 14 residues. Trimming took off 2 bases at V and 5 bases at J, with 9 bases between the two ends. CDR1 and CDR2 from the germline V gene are WSHSY and SAAADI. CDR3 DNA sequence: TGCGCCAGCAGTGAGGCGGGGTCGAATGAAAAACTGTTTTTT. As protein: CASSEAGSNEKLFF.

The chain recombines TRBV3-1 (or the pseudogene TRBV3-2) with TRBJ2-7; D remains unclear. The CDR3 consists of 15 residues. The V gene lost 1 base and the J gene lost 1 base, with 11 bases spanning the gap. Germline values: CDR1 LGHDT, CDR2 YNNKEL (reference sequence). CDR3 protein: CASSQGNGPSYEQYF. CDR3 DNA: TGTGCCAGCAGCCAAGGTAATGGGCCTTCCTACGAGCAGTACTTC.

The chain carries TRBV30 and TRBJ2-2; 8 bases map to TRBD2. This CDR3 contains 16 residues. Trimming took 5 bases from V and 6 from J; bases not matched to a gene: 14. Germline CDR1 GTSNPN, CDR2 SVGIG (reference sequence). The chain's CDR3 is CAWHFGGGPSAGELFF. The DNA of the CDR3 is TGTGCCTGGCACTTCGGGGGGGGACCTTCGGCCGGGGAGCTGTTTTTT.

The V and J genes are TRBV4-1 and TRBJ1-2; TRBD1 agrees at 9 bases. The CDR3 runs 16 residues. Germline CDR1 is MGHRA and CDR2 is YSYEKL. J lost 4 bases, V lost 0 bases, and 6 bases had no gene match. The CDR3 spells CASSQDQGTGPYGYTF. The CDR3 coding sequence is TGCGCCAGCAGCCAAGATCAAGGGACAGGGCCCTATGGCTACACCTTC.